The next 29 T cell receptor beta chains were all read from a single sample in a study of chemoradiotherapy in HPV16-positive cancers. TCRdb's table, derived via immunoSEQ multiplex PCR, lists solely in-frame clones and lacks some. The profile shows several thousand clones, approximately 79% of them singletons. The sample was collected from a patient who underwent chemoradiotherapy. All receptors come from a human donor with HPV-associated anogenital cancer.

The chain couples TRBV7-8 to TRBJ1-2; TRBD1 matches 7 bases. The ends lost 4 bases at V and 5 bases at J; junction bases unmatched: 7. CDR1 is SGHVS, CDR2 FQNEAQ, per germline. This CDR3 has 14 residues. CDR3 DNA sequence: TGTGCCAGCAGCTCAAGACAGGGCGGATATGGCTACACCTTC. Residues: CASSSRQGGYGYTF.

The CDR3 spells CASSEWWYTEAFF. In nucleotides, the CDR3 is TGTGCCAGCAGTGAATGGTGGTACACTGAAGCTTTCTTT. The chain combines TRBV6-1 with TRBJ1-1; D ambiguous. Trimming removed 2 bases at V and 3 bases at J, with 7 bases between. Germline V gene sequence: CDR1 MNHNS, CDR2 SASEGT. This CDR3 region has 13 residues.

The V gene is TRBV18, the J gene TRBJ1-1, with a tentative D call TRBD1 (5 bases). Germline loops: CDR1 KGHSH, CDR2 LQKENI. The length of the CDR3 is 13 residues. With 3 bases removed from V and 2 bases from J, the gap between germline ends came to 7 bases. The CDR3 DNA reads TGTGCCAGCTCACCCCGGGACAACACTGAAGCTTTCTTT. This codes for CASSPRDNTEAFF.

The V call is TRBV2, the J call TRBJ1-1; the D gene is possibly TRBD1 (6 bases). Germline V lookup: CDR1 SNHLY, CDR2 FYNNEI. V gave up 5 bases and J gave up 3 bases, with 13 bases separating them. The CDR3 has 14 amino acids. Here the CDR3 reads CASSTDRLHTEAFF. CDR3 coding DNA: TGTGCCAGCAGTACTGACAGGCTTCACACTGAAGCTTTCTTT. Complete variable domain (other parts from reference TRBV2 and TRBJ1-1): EPEVTQTPSHQVTQMGQEVILRCVPISNHLYFYWYRQILGQKVEFLVSFYNNEISEKSEIFDDQFSVERPDGSNFTLKIRSTKLEDSAMYFCASSTDRLHTEAFFGQGTRLTVV.

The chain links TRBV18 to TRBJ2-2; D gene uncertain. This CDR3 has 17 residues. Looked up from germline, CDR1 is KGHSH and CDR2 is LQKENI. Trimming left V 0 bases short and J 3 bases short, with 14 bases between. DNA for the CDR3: TGTGCCAGCTCACCACCGGCCGACCGGCAGGACACCGGGGAGCTGTTTTTT. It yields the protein CASSPPADRQDTGELFF.

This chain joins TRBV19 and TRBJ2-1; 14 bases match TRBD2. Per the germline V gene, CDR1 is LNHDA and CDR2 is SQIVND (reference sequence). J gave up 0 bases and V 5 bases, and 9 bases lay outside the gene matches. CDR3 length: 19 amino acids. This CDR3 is CASSPGLAGVFSSYNEQFF. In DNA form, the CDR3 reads TGTGCCAGTAGTCCGGGACTAGCGGGAGTTTTCAGCTCCTACAATGAGCAGTTCTTC.

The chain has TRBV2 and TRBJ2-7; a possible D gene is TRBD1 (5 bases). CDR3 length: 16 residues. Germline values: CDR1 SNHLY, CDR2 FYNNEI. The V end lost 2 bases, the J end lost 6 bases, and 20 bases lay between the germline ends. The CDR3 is CASSEPHFGHSFEQYF. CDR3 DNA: TGTGCCAGCAGTGAACCCCATTTTGGACATTCATTCGAGCAGTACTTC.

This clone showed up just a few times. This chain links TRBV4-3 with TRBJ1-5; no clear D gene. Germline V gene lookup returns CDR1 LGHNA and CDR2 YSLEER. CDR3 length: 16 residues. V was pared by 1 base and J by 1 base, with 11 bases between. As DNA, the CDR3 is TGCGCCAGCAGCCAAGGTTGGGGTGTCAGCAATCAGCCCCAGCATTTT. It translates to CASSQGWGVSNQPQHF.

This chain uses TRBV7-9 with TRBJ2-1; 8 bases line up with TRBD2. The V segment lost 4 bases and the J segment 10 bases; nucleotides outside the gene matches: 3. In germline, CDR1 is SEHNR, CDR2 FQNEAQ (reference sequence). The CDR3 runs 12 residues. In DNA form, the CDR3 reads TGTGCCAGCAGCTCAAGACTAGCGGAGCAGTTCTTC. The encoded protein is CASSSRLAEQFF.

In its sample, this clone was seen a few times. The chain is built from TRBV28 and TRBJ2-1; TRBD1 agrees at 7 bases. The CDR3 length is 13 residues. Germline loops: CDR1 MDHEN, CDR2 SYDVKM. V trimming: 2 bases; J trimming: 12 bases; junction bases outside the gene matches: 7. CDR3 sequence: CASSLIARTGQFF. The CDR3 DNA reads TGTGCCAGCAGTTTAATCGCTCGGACAGGGCAGTTCTTC.

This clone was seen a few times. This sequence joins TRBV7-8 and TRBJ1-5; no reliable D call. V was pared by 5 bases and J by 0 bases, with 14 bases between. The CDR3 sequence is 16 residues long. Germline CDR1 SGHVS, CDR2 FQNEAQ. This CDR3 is CASSTDVFYSNQPQHF. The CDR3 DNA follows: TGTGCCAGCAGCACCGACGTGTTTTATAGCAATCAGCCCCAGCATTTT.

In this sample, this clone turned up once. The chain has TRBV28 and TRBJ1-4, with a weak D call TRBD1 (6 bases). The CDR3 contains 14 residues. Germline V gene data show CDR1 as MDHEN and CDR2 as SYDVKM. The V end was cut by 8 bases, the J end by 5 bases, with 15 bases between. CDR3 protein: CASGSTGWNEKLFF. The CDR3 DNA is TGTGCCAGCGGGAGCACAGGGTGGAATGAAAAACTGTTTTTT. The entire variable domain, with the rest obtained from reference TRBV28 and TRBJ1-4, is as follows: DVKVTQSSRYLVKRTGEKVFLECVQDMDHENMFWYRQDPGLGLRLIYFSYDVKMKEKGDIPEGYSVSREKKERFSLILESASTNQTSMYLCASGSTGWNEKLFFGSGTQLSVL.

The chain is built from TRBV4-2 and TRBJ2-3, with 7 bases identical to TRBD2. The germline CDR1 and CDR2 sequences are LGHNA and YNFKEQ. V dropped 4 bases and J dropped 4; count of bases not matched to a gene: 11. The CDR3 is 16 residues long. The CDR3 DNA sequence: TGTGCCAGCAGCCTGTTGATGGGGGGGGAATCAGATACGCAGTATTTT. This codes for CASSLLMGGESDTQYF.

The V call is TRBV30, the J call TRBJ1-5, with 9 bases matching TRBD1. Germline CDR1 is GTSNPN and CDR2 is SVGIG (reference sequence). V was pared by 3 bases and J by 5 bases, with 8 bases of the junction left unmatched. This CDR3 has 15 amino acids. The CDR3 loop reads CAWRPTGGRDQPQHF. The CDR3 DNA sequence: TGTGCCTGGAGGCCGACAGGGGGAAGGGATCAGCCCCAGCATTTT.

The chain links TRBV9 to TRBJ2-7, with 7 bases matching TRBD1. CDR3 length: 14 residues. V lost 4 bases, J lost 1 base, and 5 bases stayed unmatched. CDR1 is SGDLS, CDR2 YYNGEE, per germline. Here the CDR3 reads CASSFSTGSYEQYF. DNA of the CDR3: TGTGCCAGCAGCTTCTCGACAGGGTCCTACGAGCAGTACTTC.

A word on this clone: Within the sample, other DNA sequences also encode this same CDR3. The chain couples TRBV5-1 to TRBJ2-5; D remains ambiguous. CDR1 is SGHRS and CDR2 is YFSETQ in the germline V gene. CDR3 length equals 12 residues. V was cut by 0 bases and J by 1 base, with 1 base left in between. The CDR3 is CASSLGQETQYF. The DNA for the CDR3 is TGCGCCAGCAGCTTGGGCCAAGAGACCCAGTACTTC.

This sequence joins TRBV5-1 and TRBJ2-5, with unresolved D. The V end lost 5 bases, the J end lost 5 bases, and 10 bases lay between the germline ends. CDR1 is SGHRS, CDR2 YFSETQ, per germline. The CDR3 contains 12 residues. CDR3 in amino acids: CASRERRETQYF. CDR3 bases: TGCGCCAGCAGGGAGCGCCGGGAGACCCAGTACTTC.

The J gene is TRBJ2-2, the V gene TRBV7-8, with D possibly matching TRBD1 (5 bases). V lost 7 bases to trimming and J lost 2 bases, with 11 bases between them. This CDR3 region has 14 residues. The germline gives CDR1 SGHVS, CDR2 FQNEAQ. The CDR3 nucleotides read TGTGCCAGCAAGGACAAATTTAACACCGGGGAGCTGTTTTTT. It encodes CASKDKFNTGELFF.

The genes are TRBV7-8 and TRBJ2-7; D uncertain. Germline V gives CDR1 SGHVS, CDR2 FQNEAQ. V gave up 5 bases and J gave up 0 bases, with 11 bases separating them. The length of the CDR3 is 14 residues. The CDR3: CASSPTRSSYEQYF. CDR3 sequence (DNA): TGTGCCAGCAGCCCCACGCGGAGCTCCTACGAGCAGTACTTC.

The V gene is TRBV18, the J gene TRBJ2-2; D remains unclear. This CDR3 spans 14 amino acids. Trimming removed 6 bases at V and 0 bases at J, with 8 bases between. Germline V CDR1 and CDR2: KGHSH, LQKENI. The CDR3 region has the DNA TGTGCCAGCTCCTACAGCCCGAACACCGGGGAGCTGTTTTTT. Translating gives CASSYSPNTGELFF.

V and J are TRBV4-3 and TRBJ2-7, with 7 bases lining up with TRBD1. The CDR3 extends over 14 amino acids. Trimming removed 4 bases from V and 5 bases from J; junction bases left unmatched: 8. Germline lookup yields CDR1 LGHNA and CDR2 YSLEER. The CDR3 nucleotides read TGCGCCAGCAGCCGCCGACAGGGTAGGGACGAGCAGTACTTC. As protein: CASSRRQGRDEQYF.

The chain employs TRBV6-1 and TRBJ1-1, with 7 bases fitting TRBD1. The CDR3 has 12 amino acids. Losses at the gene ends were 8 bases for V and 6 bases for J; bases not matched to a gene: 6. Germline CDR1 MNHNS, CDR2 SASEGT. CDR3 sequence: CASLQGRPEAFF. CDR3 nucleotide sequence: TGTGCCAGCTTACAGGGGCGGCCTGAAGCTTTCTTT.

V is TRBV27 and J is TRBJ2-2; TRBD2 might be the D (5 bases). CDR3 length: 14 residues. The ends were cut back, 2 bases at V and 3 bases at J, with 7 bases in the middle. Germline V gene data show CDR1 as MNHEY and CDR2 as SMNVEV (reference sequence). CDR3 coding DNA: TGTGCCAGCAGTTTAGGAGGAGACACCGGGGAGCTGTTTTTT. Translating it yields CASSLGGDTGELFF.

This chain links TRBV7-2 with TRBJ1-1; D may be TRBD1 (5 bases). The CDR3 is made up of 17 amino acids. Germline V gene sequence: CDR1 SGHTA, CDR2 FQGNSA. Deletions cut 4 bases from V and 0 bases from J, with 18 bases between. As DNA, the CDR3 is TGTGCCAGCAGCTCCGAGTGGGGGTCGTTCATGAACACTGAAGCTTTCTTT. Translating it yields CASSSEWGSFMNTEAFF.

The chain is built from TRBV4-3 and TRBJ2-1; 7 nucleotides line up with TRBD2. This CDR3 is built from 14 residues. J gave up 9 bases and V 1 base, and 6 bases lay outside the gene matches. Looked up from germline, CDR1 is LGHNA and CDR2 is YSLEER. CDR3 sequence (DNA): TGCGCCAGCAGCCAAGGAGGTCCGGGGGGTGAGCAGTTCTTC. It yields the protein CASSQGGPGGEQFF.

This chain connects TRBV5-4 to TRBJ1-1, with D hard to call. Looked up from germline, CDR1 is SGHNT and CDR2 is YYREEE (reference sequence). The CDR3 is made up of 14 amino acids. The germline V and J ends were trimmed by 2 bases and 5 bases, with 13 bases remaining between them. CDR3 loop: CASSLGGIGTEAFF. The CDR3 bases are TGTGCCAGCAGCTTAGGAGGGATAGGAACTGAAGCTTTCTTT.

The CDR3 here is CASSSPFGPYNEQFF. The CDR3 DNA sequence: TGTGCCAGCAGTTCTCCTTTCGGCCCCTACAATGAGCAGTTCTTC. The chain couples TRBV6-5 to TRBJ2-1; D is uncertain. The CDR3 has 15 amino acids. V was trimmed by 4 bases and J by 2 bases, leaving 12 bases between them. Per the germline V gene, CDR1 is MNHEY and CDR2 is SVGAGI.

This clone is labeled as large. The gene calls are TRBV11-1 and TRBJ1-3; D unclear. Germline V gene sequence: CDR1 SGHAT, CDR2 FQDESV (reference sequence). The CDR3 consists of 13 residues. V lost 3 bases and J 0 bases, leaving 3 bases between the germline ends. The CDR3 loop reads CASSFLSGNTIYF. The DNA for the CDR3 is TGTGCCAGCAGCTTCCTCTCTGGAAACACCATATATTTT.

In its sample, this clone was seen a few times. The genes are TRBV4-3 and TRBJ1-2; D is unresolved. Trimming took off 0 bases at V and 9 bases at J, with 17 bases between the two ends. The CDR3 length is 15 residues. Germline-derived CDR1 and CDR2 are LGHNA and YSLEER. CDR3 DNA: TGCGCCAGCAGCCAAGAACGGCTGAAGGCCCCTCGCTACACCTTC. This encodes CASSQERLKAPRYTF.